These 2 T cell receptor beta chains were all obtained from the same sample, sequenced in a study of Tregs in tolerant kidney transplant recipients. Data came from immunoSEQ multiplex PCR; TCRdb stores just in-frame clones and leaves some out. The sample includes approximately 90,000 clones, roughly 93% of them seen just once. Related graft donors supplied nonmyeloablative bone marrow transplants, and mixed chimerism was transient. The sample here was CD4+ T cells from blood (PBMCs), taken 12 months after the transplant. The receptor set was obtained from a human patient who received a combined kidney and bone marrow transplant. The graft donor may have given rise to some T cells.

This clone was recorded only once. The rearrangement joins TRBV5-4 to TRBJ2-3; 8 bases map to TRBD2. J gave up 2 bases and V 4 bases, and 6 bases lay outside the gene matches. This CDR3 is 15 amino acids long. CDR1 and CDR2 (germline): SGHNT, YYREEE (reference sequence). CDR3 amino acids: CASSRKLADTDTQYF. Written as DNA, the CDR3 is TGTGCCAGCAGCAGGAAACTAGCGGACACAGATACGCAGTATTTT. Filled out from reference TRBV5-4 and TRBJ2-3, the complete variable domain reads ETGVTQSPTHLIKTRGQQVTLRCSSQSGHNTVSWYQQALGQGPQFIFQYYREEENGRGNFPPRFSGLQFPNYSSELNVNALELDDSALYLCASSRKLADTDTQYFGPGTRLTVL.

The chain recombines TRBV14 with TRBJ2-7, with D possibly being TRBD1 (7 bases). The V end lost 3 bases, the J end lost 9 bases, and 21 bases lay between the germline ends. This CDR3 is built from 15 residues. Germline assignment: CDR1 SGHDN and CDR2 FVKESK. Here the CDR3 reads CASSHFALGQGGQYF. CDR3 nucleotides: TGTGCCAGCAGCCACTTCGCACTGGGGCAGGGGGGGCAGTACTTC.